This T cell receptor beta chain was sequenced in a study of cytomegalovirus exposure and HLA in healthy donors. Looking at the study overall: From HLA-typed donors, an early data release held approximately 85 million unique TCRs. The study's findings and limits: Immune exposure information available was restricted to CMV serostatus.

Researchers ran the PCR with 60 Vbeta and 13 Jbeta primers. Libraries were prepared by immunoSEQ multiplex PCR; TCRdb keeps only in-frame clonotypes and omits some of them. The data contain tens of thousands of clones, around 70% of them seen just once; the ten biggest clones take up over 8.5%. With respect to this clone: Its antigen is not identified.

The origin of this receptor is a woman aged 40 to 50 in good health and CMV-seropositive. The sequencing sample was made of PBMCs.

CDR3 DNA: TGTGCCAGCAGTTCGGTACCGGGACAGGGGTCGGGCTACACCTTC. This translates into CASSSVPGQGSGYTF. The chain recombines TRBV27 with TRBJ1-2, with 10 bases identical to TRBD1. The ends lost 4 bases at V and 8 bases at J; junction bases unmatched: 10. The CDR3 runs to 15 residues. Germline CDR1 and CDR2: MNHEY and SMNVEV (reference sequence).